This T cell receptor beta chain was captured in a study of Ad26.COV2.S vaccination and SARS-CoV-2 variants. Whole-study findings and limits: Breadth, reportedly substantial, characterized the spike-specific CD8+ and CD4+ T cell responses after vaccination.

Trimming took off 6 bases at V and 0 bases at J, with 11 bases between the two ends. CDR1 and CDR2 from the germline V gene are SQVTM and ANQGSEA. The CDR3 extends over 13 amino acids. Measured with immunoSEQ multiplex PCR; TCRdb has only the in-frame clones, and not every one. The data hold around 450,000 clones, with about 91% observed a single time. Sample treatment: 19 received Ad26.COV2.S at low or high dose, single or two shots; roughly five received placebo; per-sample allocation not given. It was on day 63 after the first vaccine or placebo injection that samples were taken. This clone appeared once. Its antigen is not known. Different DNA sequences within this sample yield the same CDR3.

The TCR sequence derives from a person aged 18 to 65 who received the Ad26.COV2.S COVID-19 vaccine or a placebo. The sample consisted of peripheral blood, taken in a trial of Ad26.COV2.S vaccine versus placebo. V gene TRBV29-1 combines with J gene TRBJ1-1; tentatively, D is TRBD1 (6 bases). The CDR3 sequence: CSVGGQLNTEAFF. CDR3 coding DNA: TGCAGCGTGGGCGGACAGTTGAACACTGAAGCTTTCTTT.